This TCR beta chain was profiled in a study of CD8 T cells in ankylosing spondylitis. The CDR3 runs to 18 residues. The germline CDR1 and CDR2 sequences are LGHDT and YNNKEL (reference sequence). V dropped 5 bases and J dropped 1; count of bases not matched to a gene: 15. TCRdb itself ran the 5' RACE reads through MiXCR, one entry per CDR3 protein. The sample consists of around 53,000 distinct CDR3 sequences, approximately 7% of them appearing once. This clonotype was observed once. V and J are TRBV3-1 and TRBJ2-3, with TRBD2 matching over 7 bases. Sample: blood, either unsorted or a sorted T cell fraction (not recorded which). The receptor's source is a female donor with ankylosing spondylitis or in good health (not recorded which). The DNA for the CDR3 is TGTGCCAGCAGCGTCAGAGAGAGCGGGGCCGTGGGCACAGATACGCAGTATTTT. Translated: CASSVRESGAVGTDTQYF.